The clone carrying this T cell receptor beta chain was seen ten or more times. V shed 4 bases, J shed 1 base, and the junction held 4 bases outside the gene matches. The CDR3 covers 15 residues. The germline V gene encodes CDR1 SGHRS and CDR2 YFSETQ. MiXCR was run by TCRdb on the 5' RACE reads, yielding one entry per CDR3 protein. The sample lists 55,000 to 80,000 distinct CDR3 sequences; roughly an eighth were seen once. The sample is drawn from a study of neurological immune-mediated disorders. Time point: longitudinal time-point 1 (baseline). The unsorted libraries were prepared from 2 million PBMCs (stored at -80 C).

This receptor was taken from a female donor with HTLV-1-associated myelopathy (HAM/TSP). The sequenced material came from PBMCs. The rearrangement joins TRBV5-1 to TRBJ1-1; 10 nucleotides agree with TRBD1. The CDR3 sequence: CASSPGTGANTEAFF. The CDR3, as DNA: TGCGCCAGCAGCCCCGGGACAGGGGCGAACACTGAAGCTTTCTTT.